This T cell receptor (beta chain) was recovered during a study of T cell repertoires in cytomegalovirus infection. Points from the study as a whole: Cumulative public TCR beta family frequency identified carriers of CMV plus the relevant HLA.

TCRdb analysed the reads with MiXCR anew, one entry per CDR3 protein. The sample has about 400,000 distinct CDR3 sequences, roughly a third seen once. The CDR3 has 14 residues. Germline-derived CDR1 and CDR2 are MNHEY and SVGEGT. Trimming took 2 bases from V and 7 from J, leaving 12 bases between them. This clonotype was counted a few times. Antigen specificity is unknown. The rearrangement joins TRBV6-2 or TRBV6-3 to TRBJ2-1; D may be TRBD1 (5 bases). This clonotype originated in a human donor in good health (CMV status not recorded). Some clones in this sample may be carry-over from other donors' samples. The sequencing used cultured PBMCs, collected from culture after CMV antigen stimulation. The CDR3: CASSYRQGRNEQFF. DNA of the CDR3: TGTGCCAGCAGTTACAGGCAGGGTAGGAATGAGCAGTTCTTC.